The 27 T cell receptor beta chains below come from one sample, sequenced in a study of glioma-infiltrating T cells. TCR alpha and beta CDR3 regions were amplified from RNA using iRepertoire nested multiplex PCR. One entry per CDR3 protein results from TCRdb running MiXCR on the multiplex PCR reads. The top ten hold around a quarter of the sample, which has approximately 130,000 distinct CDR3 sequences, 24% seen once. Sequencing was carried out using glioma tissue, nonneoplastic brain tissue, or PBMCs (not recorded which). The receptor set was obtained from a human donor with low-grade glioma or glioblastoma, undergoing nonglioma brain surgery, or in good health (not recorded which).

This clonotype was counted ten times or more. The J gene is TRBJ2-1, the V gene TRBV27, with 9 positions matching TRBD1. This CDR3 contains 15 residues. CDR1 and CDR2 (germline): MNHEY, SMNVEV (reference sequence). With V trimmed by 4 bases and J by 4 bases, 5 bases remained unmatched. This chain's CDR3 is CASSSPGQGYNEQFF. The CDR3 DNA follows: TGTGCCAGCAGTTCCCCGGGACAGGGTTACAATGAGCAGTTCTTC.

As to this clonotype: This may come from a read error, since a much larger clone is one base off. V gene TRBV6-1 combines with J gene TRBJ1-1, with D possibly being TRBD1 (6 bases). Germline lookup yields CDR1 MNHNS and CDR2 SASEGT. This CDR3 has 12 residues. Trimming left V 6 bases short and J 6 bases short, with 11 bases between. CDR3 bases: TGTGCCAGCAGCTTAACAGGGTCTGAAGCTTTCTTT. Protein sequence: CASSLTGSEAFF.

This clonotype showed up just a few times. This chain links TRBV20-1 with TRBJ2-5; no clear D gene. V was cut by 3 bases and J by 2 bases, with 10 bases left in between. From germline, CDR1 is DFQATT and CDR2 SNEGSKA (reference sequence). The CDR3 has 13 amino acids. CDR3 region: CSARVARQETQYF. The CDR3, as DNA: TGCAGTGCTAGGGTGGCCAGGCAAGAGACCCAGTACTTC.

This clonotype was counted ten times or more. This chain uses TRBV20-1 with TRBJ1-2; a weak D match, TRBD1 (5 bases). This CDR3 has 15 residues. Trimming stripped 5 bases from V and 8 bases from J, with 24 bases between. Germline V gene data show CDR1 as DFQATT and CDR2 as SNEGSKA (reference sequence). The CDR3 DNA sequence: TGCAGTGCTCCCACCTTCGGGACGCCCGAAGGCGGCTACACCTTC. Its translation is CSAPTFGTPEGGYTF.

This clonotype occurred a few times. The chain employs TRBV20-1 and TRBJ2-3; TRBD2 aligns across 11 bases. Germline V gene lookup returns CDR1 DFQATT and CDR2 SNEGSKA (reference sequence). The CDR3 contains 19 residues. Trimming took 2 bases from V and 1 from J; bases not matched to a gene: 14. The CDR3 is CSARLPNPLLAGGTDTQYF. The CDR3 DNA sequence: TGCAGTGCTAGACTCCCGAACCCCTTACTAGCGGGGGGCACAGATACGCAGTATTTT.

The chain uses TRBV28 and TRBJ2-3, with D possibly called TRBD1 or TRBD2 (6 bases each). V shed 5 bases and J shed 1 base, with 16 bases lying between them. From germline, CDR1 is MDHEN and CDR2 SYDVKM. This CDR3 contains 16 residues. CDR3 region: CASSPFGGGGTDTQYF. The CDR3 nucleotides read TGTGCCAGCAGTCCCTTTGGAGGGGGTGGCACAGATACGCAGTATTTT.

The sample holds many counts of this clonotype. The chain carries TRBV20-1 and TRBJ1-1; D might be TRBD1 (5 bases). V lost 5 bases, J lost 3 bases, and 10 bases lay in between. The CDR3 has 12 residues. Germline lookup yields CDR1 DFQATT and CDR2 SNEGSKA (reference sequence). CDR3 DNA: TGCAGTGCTCCCGACAGACACACTGAAGCTTTCTTT. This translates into CSAPDRHTEAFF.

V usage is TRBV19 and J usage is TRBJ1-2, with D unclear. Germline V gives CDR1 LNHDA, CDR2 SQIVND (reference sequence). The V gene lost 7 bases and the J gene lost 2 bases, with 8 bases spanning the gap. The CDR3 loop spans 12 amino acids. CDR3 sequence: CASTVRNYGYTF. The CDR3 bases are TGTGCCAGTACGGTGAGAAACTATGGCTACACCTTC.

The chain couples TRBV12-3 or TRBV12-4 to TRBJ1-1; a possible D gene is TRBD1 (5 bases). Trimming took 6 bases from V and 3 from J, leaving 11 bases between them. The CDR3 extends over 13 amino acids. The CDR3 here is CASSLGTHTEAFF. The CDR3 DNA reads TGTGCCAGCAGCCTCGGGACGCACACTGAAGCTTTCTTT.

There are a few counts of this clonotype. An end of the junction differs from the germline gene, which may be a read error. CDR3 in amino acids: CAISESNGGRNEQFF. In DNA, the CDR3 is TGTGCCATCAGTGAGTCCAATGGGGGTAGGAATGAGCAGTTCTTC. V usage is TRBV10-2 and J usage is TRBJ2-1, with D perhaps matching TRBD1 or TRBD2 (5 bases each). This CDR3 contains 15 residues. Germline CDR1 WSHSY, CDR2 SAAADI.

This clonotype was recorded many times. CDR3 region: CSARDSATGGNSPLHF. The CDR3 DNA is TGCAGTGCTAGAGATTCCGCGACAGGGGGGAATTCACCCCTCCACTTT. The V and J genes are TRBV20-1 and TRBJ1-6; 9 bases line up with TRBD1. With V trimmed by 0 bases and J by 7 bases, 7 bases remained unmatched. This CDR3 is built from 16 residues. CDR1 is DFQATT, CDR2 SNEGSKA, per germline (reference sequence).

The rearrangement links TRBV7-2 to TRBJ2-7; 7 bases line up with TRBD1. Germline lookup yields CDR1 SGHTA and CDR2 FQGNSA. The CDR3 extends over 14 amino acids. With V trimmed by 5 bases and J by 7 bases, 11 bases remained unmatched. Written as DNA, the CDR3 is TGTGCCAGCAGCACCGGGACAGCCGTTGTAGAGCAGTACTTC. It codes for CASSTGTAVVEQYF.

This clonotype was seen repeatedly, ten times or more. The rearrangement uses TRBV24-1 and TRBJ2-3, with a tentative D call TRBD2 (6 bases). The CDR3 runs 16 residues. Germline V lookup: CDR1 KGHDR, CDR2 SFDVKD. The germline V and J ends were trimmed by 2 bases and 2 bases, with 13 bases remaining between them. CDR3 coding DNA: TGTGCCACCAGTGATTCGTGGGACTCACCCACAGATACGCAGTATTTT. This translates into CATSDSWDSPTDTQYF.

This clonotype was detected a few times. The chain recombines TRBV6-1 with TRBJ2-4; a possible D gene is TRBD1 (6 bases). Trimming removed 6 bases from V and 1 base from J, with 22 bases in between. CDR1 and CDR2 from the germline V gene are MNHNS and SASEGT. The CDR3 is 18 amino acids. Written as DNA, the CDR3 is TGTGCCAGCAGCCGTCCCGGGACAATGATCCTGGCCAAAAACATTCAGTACTTC. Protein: CASSRPGTMILAKNIQYF.

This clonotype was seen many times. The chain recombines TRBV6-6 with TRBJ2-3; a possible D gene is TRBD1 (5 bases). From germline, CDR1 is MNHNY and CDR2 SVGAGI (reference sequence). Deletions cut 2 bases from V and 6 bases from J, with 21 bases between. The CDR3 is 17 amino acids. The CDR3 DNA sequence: TGTGCCAGCAGTTACGACAGCCAAGATCCCCCGCCTGATACGCAGTATTTT. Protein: CASSYDSQDPPPDTQYF.

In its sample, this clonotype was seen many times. CDR3 DNA: TGTGCCAGCAGTCCTTACCCGACAGGGGCCACTGAAGCTTTCTTT. Translating it yields CASSPYPTGATEAFF. The chain has TRBV27 and TRBJ1-1; 8 nucleotides match TRBD1. This CDR3 is 15 amino acids long. After removal of 5 bases from V and 4 bases from J, the junction contained 9 bases not matched to a gene. Per the germline V gene, CDR1 is MNHEY and CDR2 is SMNVEV (reference sequence).

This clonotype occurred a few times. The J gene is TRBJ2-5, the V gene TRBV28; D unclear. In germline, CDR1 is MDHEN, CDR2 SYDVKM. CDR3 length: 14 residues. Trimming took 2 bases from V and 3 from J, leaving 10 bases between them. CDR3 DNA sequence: TGTGCCAGCAGTTTAGAGGCACCTAAAGAGACCCAGTACTTC. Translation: CASSLEAPKETQYF. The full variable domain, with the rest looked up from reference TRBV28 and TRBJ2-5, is DVKVTQSSRYLVKRTGEKVFLECVQDMDHENMFWYRQDPGLGLRLIYFSYDVKMKEKGDIPEGYSVSREKKERFSLILESASTNQTSMYLCASSLEAPKETQYFGPGTRLLVL.

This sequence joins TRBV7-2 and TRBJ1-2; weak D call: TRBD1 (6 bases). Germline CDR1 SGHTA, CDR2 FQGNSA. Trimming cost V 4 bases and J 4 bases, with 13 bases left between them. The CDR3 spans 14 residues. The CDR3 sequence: CASSSQGGGYGYTF. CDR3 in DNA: TGTGCCAGCAGCTCACAGGGAGGAGGCTATGGCTACACCTTC.

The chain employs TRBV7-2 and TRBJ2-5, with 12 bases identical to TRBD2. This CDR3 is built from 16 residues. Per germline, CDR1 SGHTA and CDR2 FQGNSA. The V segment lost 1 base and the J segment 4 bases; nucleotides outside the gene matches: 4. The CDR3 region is CASSLDLAGGRETQYF. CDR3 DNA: TGTGCCAGCAGCTTAGATCTAGCGGGGGGGCGAGAGACCCAGTACTTC.

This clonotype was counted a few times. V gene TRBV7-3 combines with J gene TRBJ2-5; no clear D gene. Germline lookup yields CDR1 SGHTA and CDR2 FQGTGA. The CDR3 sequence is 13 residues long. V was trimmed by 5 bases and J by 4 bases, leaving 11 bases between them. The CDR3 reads CASSQAARETQYF. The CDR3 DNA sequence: TGTGCCAGCAGCCAGGCCGCCCGAGAGACCCAGTACTTC.

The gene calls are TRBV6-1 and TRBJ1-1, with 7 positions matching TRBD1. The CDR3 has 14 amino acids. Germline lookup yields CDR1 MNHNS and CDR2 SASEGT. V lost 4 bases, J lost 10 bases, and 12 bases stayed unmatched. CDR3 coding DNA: TGTGCCAGCAGTGTAGCAGGCACCAGGGGGGCAGCTTTCTTT. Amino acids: CASSVAGTRGAAFF.

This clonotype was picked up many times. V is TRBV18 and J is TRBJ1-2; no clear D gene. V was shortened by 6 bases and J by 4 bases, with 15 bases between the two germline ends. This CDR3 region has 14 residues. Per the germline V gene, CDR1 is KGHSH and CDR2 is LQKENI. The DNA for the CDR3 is TGTGCCAGCTCCAGCCCGGACCTCCTCTATGGCTACACCTTC. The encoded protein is CASSSPDLLYGYTF. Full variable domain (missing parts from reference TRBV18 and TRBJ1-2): NAGVMQNPRHLVRRRGQEARLRCSPMKGHSHVYWYRQLPEEGLKFMVYLQKENIIDESGMPKERFSAEFPKEGPSILRIQQVVRGDSAAYFCASSSPDLLYGYTFGSGTRLTVV.

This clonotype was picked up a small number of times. CDR3 region: CASSGGVKDTGELFF. In DNA, the CDR3 is TGTGCCAGCAGTGGGGGAGTAAAGGACACCGGGGAGCTGTTTTTT. The rearrangement links TRBV6-4 to TRBJ2-2, with a weak D call TRBD2 (5 bases). Trimming stripped 4 bases from V and 3 bases from J, with 12 bases between. The germline CDR1 and CDR2 sequences are MRHNA and SNTAGT. The CDR3 contains 15 residues.

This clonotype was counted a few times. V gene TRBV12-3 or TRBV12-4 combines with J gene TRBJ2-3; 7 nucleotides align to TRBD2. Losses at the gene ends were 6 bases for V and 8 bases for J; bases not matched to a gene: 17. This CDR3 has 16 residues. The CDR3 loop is CASRASGDEATGTQYF. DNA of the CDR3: TGTGCCAGCAGGGCGAGCGGGGACGAAGCCACCGGTACGCAGTATTTT.

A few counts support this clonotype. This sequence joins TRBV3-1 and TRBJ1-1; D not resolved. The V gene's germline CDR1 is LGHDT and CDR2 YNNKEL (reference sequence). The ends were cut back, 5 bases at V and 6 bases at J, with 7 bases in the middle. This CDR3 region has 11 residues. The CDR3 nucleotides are TGTGCCAGCAGCGTCGACGCTGAAGCTTTCTTT. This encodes CASSVDAEAFF.

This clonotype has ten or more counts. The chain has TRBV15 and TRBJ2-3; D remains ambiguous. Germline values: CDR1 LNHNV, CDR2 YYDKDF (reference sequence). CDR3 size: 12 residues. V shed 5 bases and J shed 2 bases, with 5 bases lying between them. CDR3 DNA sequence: TGTGCCACCAGCGGTTACACAGATACGCAGTATTTT. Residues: CATSGYTDTQYF.

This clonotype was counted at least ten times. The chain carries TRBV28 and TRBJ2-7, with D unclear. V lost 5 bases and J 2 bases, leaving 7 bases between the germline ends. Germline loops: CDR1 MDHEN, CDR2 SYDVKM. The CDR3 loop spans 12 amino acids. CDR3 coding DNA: TGTGCCAGCAGTGCCAAGCCCTACGAGCAGTACGTC. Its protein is CASSAKPYEQYV.